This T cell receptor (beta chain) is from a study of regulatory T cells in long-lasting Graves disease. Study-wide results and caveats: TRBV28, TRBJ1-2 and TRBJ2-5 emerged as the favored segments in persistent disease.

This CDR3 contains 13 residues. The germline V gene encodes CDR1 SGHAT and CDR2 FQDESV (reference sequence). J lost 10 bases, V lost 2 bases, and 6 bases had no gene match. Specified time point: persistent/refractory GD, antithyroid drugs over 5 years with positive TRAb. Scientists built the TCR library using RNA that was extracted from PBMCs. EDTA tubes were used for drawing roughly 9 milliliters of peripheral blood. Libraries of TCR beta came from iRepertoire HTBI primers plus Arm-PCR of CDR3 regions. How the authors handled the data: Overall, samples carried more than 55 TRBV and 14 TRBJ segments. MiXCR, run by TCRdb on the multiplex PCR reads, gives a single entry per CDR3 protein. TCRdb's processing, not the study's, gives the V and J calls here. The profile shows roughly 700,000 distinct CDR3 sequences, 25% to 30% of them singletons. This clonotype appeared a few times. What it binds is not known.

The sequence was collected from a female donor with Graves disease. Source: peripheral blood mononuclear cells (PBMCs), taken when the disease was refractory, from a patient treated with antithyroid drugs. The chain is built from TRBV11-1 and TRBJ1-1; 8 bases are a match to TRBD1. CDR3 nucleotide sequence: TGTGCCAGCAGCTTACAGGGGGCCGCTTTAGCTTTCTTT. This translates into CASSLQGAALAFF. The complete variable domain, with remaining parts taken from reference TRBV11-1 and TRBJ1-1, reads EAEVAQSPRYKITEKSQAVAFWCDPISGHATLYWYRQILGQGPELLVQFQDESVVDDSQLPKDRFSAERLKGVDSTLKIQPAELGDSAMYLCASSLQGAALAFFGQGTRLTVV.